A selection of T cell receptor beta chains follows, all from one sample in a study of cytomegalovirus exposure and HLA in healthy donors. Assay: immunoSEQ multiplex PCR; the TCRdb copy retains only in-frame clones and omits some. The sample records approximately 190,000 clones, roughly 80% being singletons. The sequencing sample was made of PBMCs. The receptors come from a boy between 10 and 17 years old in good health and CMV-seronegative. Both conserved end residues are part of each CDR3. The D gene is left open where the match is weak. The size of a clone is reported for some rows only, either as once, few or many, or as a class for expanded clones.

>TRBJ2-2|TRBD1|-|TRBV7-3
CASSTPGQGASGELFF
>TRBJ1-5|-|-|TRBV27
CASSFLGATQPQHF
>TRBJ1-5|TRBD1|-|TRBV19
CASKFQGGNQPQHF
>TRBJ1-1|-|once|TRBV15
CATSREGRNTEAFF
>TRBJ1-4|-|-|TRBV7-9
CASSLGRVNEKLFF
>TRBJ2-1|-|once|TRBV27
CATRGALEQFF
>TRBJ2-5|TRBD2|-|TRBV2
CASRRRLAGGETQYF
>TRBJ2-7|TRBD1|-|TRBV7-9
CASSPGQESPYEQYF
>TRBJ1-2|TRBD1|-|TRBV9
CASSSDRERYGYTF
>TRBJ1-1|-|-|TRBV7-9
CASSLDQGAEAFF
>TRBJ2-5|TRBD1|-|TRBV30
CAWNRGRGETQYF
>TRBJ2-7|TRBD1|once|TRBV27
CASSSGTGIYEQYF
>TRBJ1-1|-|-|TRBV5-1
CASSLAGSPPNTEAFF
>TRBJ2-7|TRBD2|-|TRBV13
CASSLVAGGPGEQYF
>TRBJ1-1|-|-|TRBV29-1
CSVYDRTEAFF
>TRBJ2-5|TRBD2|-|TRBV5-6
CASSLAGHQETQYF
>TRBJ1-3|TRBD1|-|TRBV19
CASSITAMRQGAGGNTIYF
>TRBJ2-7|-|-|TRBV6-1
CASSERRWTATGQRYEQYF
>TRBJ2-7|-|-|TRBV11-2
CASSLASSGLYEQYF
>TRBJ2-1|TRBD1|-|TRBV29-1
CSVENPGGYNEQFF
>TRBJ2-1|TRBD2|many|TRBV6-4
CASSPLAGGPDEQFF
>TRBJ2-1|TRBD2|-|TRBV19
CASTLGLAGRYGHNEQFF
>TRBJ2-5|-|-|TRBV30
CAWKEVERFTQETQYF
>TRBJ2-3|-|few|TRBV6-6
CASNLGDTQYF
>TRBJ2-3|TRBD2|-|TRBV30
CAWSVGTRSTDTQYF
>TRBJ1-2|TRBD1|few|TRBV7-7
CASSLARGLYGYTF
>TRBJ2-3|TRBD2|-|TRBV29-1
CSGERESDTQYF
>TRBJ1-1|-|once|TRBV19
CATSNIPNTEAFF
>TRBJ2-7|TRBD1|-|TRBV28
CASNFGTGANRQYF
>TRBJ1-2|-|-|TRBV27
CASSLSGSYGYTF
>TRBJ2-7|-|-|TRBV7-9
CASSLSNLGREGYEQYF
>TRBJ2-7|TRBD2|-|TRBV7-8
CASSPRPGGRAGEQYF
>TRBJ2-3|TRBD2|-|TRBV5-1
CASNIVTSGRVGGTDTQYF
>TRBJ1-6|TRBD1|-|TRBV7-2
CASSLVLGTGSNNSPLHF
>TRBJ2-7|TRBD1|-|TRBV27
CASSFPGTGPSYEQYF
>TRBJ2-5|-|-|TRBV10-3
CAISESRVQETQYF
>TRBJ1-2|TRBD1|-|TRBV6-6
CASSDGQAGHYGYTF
>TRBJ2-1|TRBD2|-|TRBV5-1
CASSEAYGGRSYEQFF
>TRBJ2-5|-|once|TRBV30
CAWSTPSGGAYGGETQYF
>TRBJ1-2|-|-|TRBV7-2
CASSPPRDYGYTF
>TRBJ1-6|TRBD1|-|TRBV28
CASSLDRGSDSPLHF
>TRBJ1-1|-|-|TRBV27
CASSLFPGNTEAFF
>TRBJ2-3|-|-|TRBV9
CASSVDPGGTDTQYF
>TRBJ2-3|-|-|TRBV7-6
CASSLIPPQASTDTQYF
>TRBJ1-2|-|-|TRBV28
CASSFGLAGRGGYTF
>TRBJ1-2|-|-|TRBV7-8
CASSPSLQGAIGANYGYTF
>TRBJ1-2|-|few|TRBV5-4
CASSLEQGAGYTF
>TRBJ1-5|-|-|TRBV6-6
CASSHDRTGYQPQHF
>TRBJ2-5|TRBD2|-|TRBV29-1
CSPTGGVGGTQYF
>TRBJ2-3|TRBD1|-|TRBV6-6
CASSSGQGSDTQYF
>TRBJ1-1|-|-|TRBV7-9
CSSSSRVTKAFF
>TRBJ1-2|-|few|TRBV30
CAWNHGGGHGYTF